A selection of T cell receptor beta chains follows, all from one sample in a study of blood T cell repertoires in COVID-19. Sequencing was performed with immunoSEQ multiplex PCR; in TCRdb, only in-frame clones are kept and a portion is missing. The table shows about 360,000 clones, with 85% to 90% occurring only once. Sequences were obtained from peripheral blood. Every receptor here comes from a human donor in a cohort sampled during active COVID-19. CDR3s include the opening cysteine and the closing phenylalanine or tryptophan. Fields, in order: D gene, clone size, CDR3 length, V gene, J gene, CDR3 protein, CDR3 DNA. A D gene is named only where the DNA matches it firmly. Where a row states a size, it is once, few, many or the class of an expanded clone; other rows omit it.

>NA|NA|14|TRBV19|TRBJ1-4
CASSIGRRDEKLFF
TGTGCCAGTAGTATAGGGAGGAGGGATGAAAAACTGTTTTTT
>TRBD1|few|15|TRBV5-4|TRBJ2-7
CASSAGQESSYEQYF
TGTGCCAGCAGCGCTGGACAGGAGAGCTCCTACGAGCAGTACTTC
>NA|NA|13|TRBV7-3|TRBJ2-1
CASSRDRAGGAFF
TGTGCCAGCAGCCGGGACCGCGCTGGAGGGGCGTTCTTC
>TRBD1|NA|15|TRBV18|TRBJ1-1
CASSPGQGLSAEAFF
TGTGCCAGCTCACCAGGACAGGGCCTCTCAGCTGAAGCTTTCTTT
>NA|NA|14|TRBV30|TRBJ2-2
CAWSVPGWTGELFF
TGTGCCTGGAGCGTACCCGGGTGGACCGGGGAGCTGTTTTTT
>TRBD1|once|13|TRBV2|TRBJ1-4
CASSPTGREKLFF
TGTGCCAGCAGCCCGACAGGGCGCGAAAAACTGTTTTTT
>NA|few|14|TRBV11-3|TRBJ2-3
CASSLVSGTDTQYF
TGTGCCAGCAGCTTAGTGTCAGGCACAGATACGCAGTATTTT
>TRBD1|once|15|TRBV15|TRBJ2-2
CATSRDGTGVGELFF
TGTGCCACCAGCAGAGATGGGACAGGAGTCGGGGAGCTGTTTTTT
>NA|NA|16|TRBV5-6|TRBJ2-3
CASSQGRLESTDTQYF
TGTGCCAGCAGCCAGGGGCGTTTGGAATCCACAGATACGCAGTATTTT
>TRBD1|few|13|TRBV25-1|TRBJ1-2
CASRGQGVNGYTF
TGTGCCAGCAGGGGACAGGGGGTGAATGGCTACACCTTC
>TRBD1|NA|15|TRBV2|TRBJ2-2
CASSPDRAYTGELFF
TGTGCCAGCAGCCCGGACAGGGCCTACACCGGGGAGCTGTTTTTT
>NA|NA|13|TRBV27|TRBJ1-2
CASSRSGNYGYTF
TGTGCCAGCAGCCGCTCAGGGAACTATGGCTACACCTTC
>NA|NA|15|TRBV27|TRBJ2-3
CASAPGAGVTDTQYF
TGTGCCAGTGCCCCTGGGGCAGGGGTTACAGATACGCAGTATTTT
>NA|NA|14|TRBV2|TRBJ2-3
CASIRRGYTDTQYF
TGTGCCAGCATACGCAGGGGCTACACAGATACGCAGTATTTT
>TRBD2|NA|16|TRBV24-1|TRBJ2-1
CATSDVPGLEYNEQFF
TGTGCCACCAGTGATGTGCCGGGACTAGAGTACAATGAGCAGTTCTTC